Listed below are T cell receptor beta chains from one sample, sequenced in a study of preoperative IRX-2 immunotherapy in early breast cancer. Measured with immunoSEQ multiplex PCR; TCRdb has only the in-frame clones, and not every one. The sample holds about 7,700 clones, around 81% seen once. The specimen was tumor tissue, collected after IRX-2 immunotherapy. The receptor source for this set is a human donor with breast cancer. The CDR3 runs from the conserved cysteine through the conserved F or W. A D gene is named only where the DNA matches it firmly. A row's size may be missing; if present it is once, few, many or a size class.

V	size	J	D	CDR3	DNA
TRBV11-3	.	TRBJ1-6	.	CASRLTDSRISNSPLHF	TGTGCCAGCAGGCTAACGGATTCCAGAATTTCAAATTCACCCCTCCACTTT
TRBV11-3	.	TRBJ2-3	.	CASSLSPVGALTDTQYF	TGTGCCAGCAGCTTATCCCCAGTGGGGGCCCTCACAGATACGCAGTATTTT
TRBV18	.	TRBJ1-2	TRBD1	CASSPPRTGYGYTF	TGTGCCAGCTCACCACCTCGGACAGGTTATGGCTACACCTTC
TRBV6-7	.	TRBJ1-4	.	CASSYSSTNEKLFF	TGTGCCAGCAGTTACAGTTCAACTAATGAAAAACTGTTTTTT
TRBV7-6	.	TRBJ2-1	.	CASSPWSGWYNEQFF	TGTGCCAGCAGCCCCTGGTCGGGGTGGTACAATGAGCAGTTCTTC
TRBV29-1	.	TRBJ1-2	.	CSVEGGGGGYTF	TGCAGCGTTGAAGGGGGGGGCGGAGGCTACACCTTC
TRBV6-8	few	TRBJ1-1	.	CASSYDSTEAFF	TGTGCCAGCAGTTACGACAGCACTGAAGCTTTCTTT
TRBV6-8	.	TRBJ1-1	.	CASSYFSPTGRRTEAFF	TGTGCCAGCAGTTACTTCTCTCCTACAGGGAGGAGGACTGAAGCTTTCTTT
TRBV23-1	.	TRBJ2-7	TRBD1	CASSPRDRSYEQYF	TGCGCCAGCAGTCCTCGGGACAGGTCCTACGAGCAGTACTTC
TRBV6-8	.	TRBJ2-5	TRBD2	CASQQRLAGVETQYF	TGTGCCAGCCAACAGAGGCTAGCGGGGGTGGAGACCCAGTACTTC
TRBV25-1	.	TRBJ2-3	.	CASSEYTAGPSTDTQYF	TGTGCCAGCAGTGAATATACAGCGGGTCCTAGCACAGATACGCAGTATTTT
TRBV6-1	.	TRBJ1-6	TRBD1	CASSEESGTGHWALHF	TGTGCCAGCAGTGAAGAATCGGGGACAGGCCATTGGGCCCTCCACTTT
TRBV5-1	.	TRBJ1-1	.	CASSSSVLNTEAFF	TGCGCCAGCAGCTCATCGGTTCTAAACACTGAAGCTTTCTTT
TRBV23-1	.	TRBJ1-1	.	CASRRRSPDFAFF	TGCGCCAGCAGACGTCGGTCTCCCGATTTCGCTTTCTTT
TRBV7-2	.	TRBJ2-3	.	CASSGEGGTDTQYF	TGTGCCAGCAGCGGGGAGGGGGGCACAGATACGCAGTATTTT
TRBV18	.	TRBJ2-7	TRBD1	CASSRGTGSGYEQYF	TGTGCCAGCTCACGAGGGACAGGGTCGGGCTACGAGCAGTACTTC
TRBV23-1	.	TRBJ1-2	.	CASSRVIVVDGYGYTF	TGCGCCAGCAGCCGGGTGATAGTGGTGGATGGCTATGGCTACACCTTC
TRBV30	few	TRBJ1-5	.	CAWSAGRDQPQHF	TGTGCCTGGAGCGCAGGGCGGGATCAGCCCCAGCATTTT
TRBV11-3	.	TRBJ2-7	TRBD2	CASSTSTSASSYEQYF	TGTGCCAGCAGCACCTCCACTAGCGCCAGCTCCTACGAGCAGTACTTC
TRBV4-1	.	TRBJ1-4	.	CASSQEFRGEKLFF	TGCGCCAGCAGCCAAGAGTTCAGGGGTGAAAAACTGTTTTTT
TRBV6-8	few	TRBJ1-2	.	CASKGTRADYGYTF	TGTGCCAGCAAGGGGACAAGGGCGGACTATGGCTACACCTTC
TRBV6-8	.	TRBJ2-2	.	CASRAGPNTGELFF	TGTGCCAGCAGAGCAGGACCCAACACCGGGGAGCTGTTTTTT
TRBV6-8	.	TRBJ1-5	.	CASSYRQNQPQHF	TGTGCCAGCAGTTACAGACAGAATCAGCCCCAGCATTTT
TRBV5-1	.	TRBJ1-3	.	CASSIAGSGNTIYF	TGCGCCAGCAGCATCGCAGGGTCTGGAAACACCATATATTTT
TRBV19	.	TRBJ1-5	TRBD1	CASSPPARGFYQPQHF	TGTGCCAGTAGCCCCCCCGCCAGGGGGTTCTATCAGCCCCAGCATTTT
TRBV18	.	TRBJ2-7	.	CASSRSPGGESYEQYF	TGTGCCAGCTCCCGCTCCCCGGGGGGCGAGTCCTACGAGCAGTACTTC
TRBV28	.	TRBJ1-6	.	CASSLRVVSPLHF	TGTGCCAGCAGTTTGAGGGTGGTCTCACCCCTCCACTTT
TRBV19	.	TRBJ1-1	.	CASTQGVGVIFTEAFF	TGTGCCAGTACTCAAGGGGTTGGCGTAATCTTCACTGAAGCTTTCTTT
TRBV19	.	TRBJ1-1	.	CASRNRERYTEAFF	TGTGCCAGTAGGAACAGGGAAAGGTACACTGAAGCTTTCTTT
TRBV6-8	.	TRBJ2-7	TRBD2	CASSSKGLAGIEQYF	TGTGCCAGCAGTTCCAAGGGACTAGCGGGGATCGAGCAGTACTTC
TRBV5-1	.	TRBJ2-1	TRBD2	CASSLAGRGDNEQFF	TGCGCCAGCAGCTTGGCAGGGCGGGGGGACAATGAGCAGTTCTTC
TRBV19	.	TRBJ1-1	TRBD1	CASVDRQGRNTEAFF	TGTGCCAGTGTAGACCGACAGGGAAGGAACACTGAAGCTTTCTTT
TRBV19	once	TRBJ1-5	TRBD1	CASSIFGTGLQPQHF	TGTGCCAGTAGTATCTTTGGGACAGGGTTACAGCCCCAGCATTTT